The source of this T cell receptor beta chain is a study of cytomegalovirus exposure and HLA in healthy donors. The study, taken as a whole, reports: Listed as cytomegalovirus-associated were 164 TCR beta chains.

As concerns this clone: Its antigen is currently unknown.

V was cut by 1 base and J by 4 bases, with 12 bases left in between. Germline V gives CDR1 SGHRS, CDR2 YFSETQ. The CDR3 length is 15 residues. It was with 60 Vbeta and 13 Jbeta primers that the PCR ran. Some clones are missing from TCRdb's copy, which holds only in-frame ones; the method was immunoSEQ multiplex PCR. The table has under 200,000 clones, over 75% seen once. The chain uses TRBV5-1 and TRBJ1-5, with D possibly matching TRBD1 (6 bases). This receptor was obtained from a man aged 60-69 years in good health and CMV-seronegative. The material sequenced was PBMCs. CDR3 DNA sequence: TGCGCCAGCAGCTTGACAGGGAAAGGTAATCAGCCCCAGCATTTT. Encoded protein: CASSLTGKGNQPQHF.